Detailed here is one T cell receptor beta chain. Its antigen remains unknown. TCRB transcripts that were expressed got sequenced, as all of the isolated RNA had been reverse transcribed. Sequencing was performed with immunoSEQ multiplex PCR; in TCRdb, only in-frame clones are kept and a portion is missing. Found here are hundreds of thousands of clones, about 14% of them singletons; the top ten hold just under 0.04%. This entry belongs to a study of beta chain features in type 1 diabetes. Study-level findings and limits: Type 1 diabetes patients showed a moderate but significant shortening of TCRB CDR3s in all four CD4+ subsets.

V was cut by 0 bases and J by 0 bases, with 12 bases left in between. The CDR3 length is 18 residues. CDR1 is LGHNA, CDR2 YSLEER, per germline. The clonotype was recovered from a man between 18 and 35 years old with type 1 diabetes. J is TRBJ2-6 and V is TRBV4-3, with D uncertain. The specimen sequenced was naive CD4+ T cells from blood. The CDR3 region has the DNA TGCGCCAGCAGCCAAGATCGTATCTATACCTCTGGGGCCAACGTCCTGACTTTC. It codes for CASSQDRIYTSGANVLTF.